The clone carrying this TCR beta chain was seen a handful of times. No antigen is known for it. TCRdb re-derived calls from the 5' RACE reads in MiXCR, one entry per CDR3 protein. This sample has around 340,000 distinct CDR3 sequences, with more than 8.5% found just once. The germline CDR1 and CDR2 sequences are SGHDN and FVKESK. With V trimmed by 2 bases and J by 3 bases, 9 bases remained unmatched. The CDR3 is made up of 18 amino acids. The sample is drawn from a study of T cells after yellow fever vaccination. Background on the study: Preparation used SMART-Seq v4 Ultra Low Input for the low-cell-number fractions.

Overall study findings and caveats: After the booster, 96% of CD4 and more than 85% of CD8 primary-response clones were re-detected.

This sequence originates from a man aged 18 to 29 who received the YFV17D yellow fever vaccine. Sequences were derived from PBMCs, sampled on the day of the first yellow fever vaccination. The V and J genes are TRBV14 and TRBJ2-2, with 10 bases fitting TRBD1. The CDR3 DNA follows: TGTGCCAGCAGCCAAAGATATACGGGGACAGGGGACACCGGGGAGCTGTTTTTT. As protein: CASSQRYTGTGDTGELFF.